What follows are 12 T cell receptor beta chains derived from one specimen sequenced in a study of T-cell reconstitution after alpha-beta-depleted transplantation in children. Preparation of the TCRbeta library involved a method that used unique molecular identifiers. TCRdb fed the PCR reads into MiXCR, producing one record per CDR3 protein. The sample lists about 500,000 distinct CDR3 sequences, less than 35% occurring once. Here the sequenced sample was PBMCs from the stem cell graft donor, taken from the stem cell graft. These receptors were collected from a human donor who donated a stem cell graft to a child with aplastic anemia.

This clonotype was observed a handful of times. The rearrangement links TRBV7-9 to TRBJ2-7, with D maybe TRBD2 (6 bases). CDR1 and CDR2 from the germline V gene are SEHNR and FQNEAQ (reference sequence). The CDR3 is 16 amino acids. V was clipped by 1 base and J by 1 base, with 14 bases between them. The CDR3 protein is CASSLERGGSSYEQYF. The DNA of the CDR3 is TGTGCCAGCAGCTTAGAGAGGGGAGGCAGTTCCTACGAGCAGTACTTC. The variable domain in full, with the rest retrieved from reference TRBV7-9 and TRBJ2-7, is DTGVSQNPRHKITKRGQNVTFRCDPISEHNRLYWYRQTLGQGPEFLTYFQNEAQLEKSRLLSDRFSAERPKGSFSTLEIQRTEQGDSAMYLCASSLERGGSSYEQYFGPGTRLTVT.

This clonotype was counted a few times. The chain joins TRBV12-3 or TRBV12-4 to TRBJ2-5, with 13 positions matching TRBD2. Germline trimming cut 5 bases from V and 9 bases from J; bases unmatched to any gene: 9. The CDR3 has 15 residues. The CDR3 protein is CASSLGTSGMIPQYF. CDR3 DNA sequence: TGTGCCAGCAGTCTCGGGACTAGCGGGATGATTCCCCAGTACTTC.

The chain uses TRBV6-2 or TRBV6-3 and TRBJ2-5; D uncertain. Germline loops: CDR1 MNHEY, CDR2 SVGEGT. There are 14 residues in the CDR3. Trimming stripped 2 bases from V and 0 bases from J, with 7 bases between. The CDR3 here is CASSYKTYQETQYF. DNA of the CDR3: TGTGCCAGCAGTTACAAGACGTACCAAGAGACCCAGTACTTC.

The chain combines TRBV6-1 with TRBJ1-6; no reliable D call. The germline V gene has CDR1 MNHNS and CDR2 SASEGT. Trimming cost V 10 bases and J 9 bases, with 19 bases left between them. The CDR3 has 14 amino acids. The chain's CDR3 is CATSILIPGSPLHF. CDR3 nucleotide sequence: TGTGCCACCTCCATCCTCATCCCGGGTTCACCCCTCCACTTT.

The rearrangement uses TRBV7-9 and TRBJ2-2; D is unresolved. V shed 1 base and J shed 4 bases, with 10 bases lying between them. CDR1 and CDR2 (germline): SEHNR, FQNEAQ (reference sequence). The CDR3 contains 15 residues. CDR3 in DNA: TGTGCCAGCAGCTTAGGGGTCGATACCACCGGGGAGCTGTTTTTT. This translates into CASSLGVDTTGELFF.

The V and J genes are TRBV5-1 and TRBJ2-3; the match to TRBD1 covers 8 bases. Germline V gene sequence: CDR1 SGHRS, CDR2 YFSETQ. With 4 bases clipped from V and 6 bases from J, the junction kept 4 bases outside the gene matches. The CDR3 is 13 residues long. The CDR3 protein is CASSRTGGDTQYF. The CDR3 nucleotides are TGCGCCAGCAGCCGCACAGGGGGGGATACGCAGTATTTT.

On this clonotype itself: Sequence at one end of the junction differs from germline and may be a read error. The rearrangement uses TRBV7-2 and TRBJ2-1, with 9 nucleotides matching TRBD2. Germline CDR1 SGHTA, CDR2 FQGNSA. The CDR3 consists of 15 residues. The CDR3 DNA reads as TGTGCCGGCAGCTTAGGTAGCGGGAGCCACGATGAGCAGTTCTTC. It specifies CAGSLGSGSHDEQFF.

The table lists this clonotype with a few counts. V is TRBV6-5 and J is TRBJ2-1; TRBD1 matches 7 bases. V lost 0 bases, J lost 7 bases, and 6 bases stayed unmatched. Germline assignment: CDR1 MNHEY and CDR2 SVGAGI. The CDR3 has 15 residues. DNA for the CDR3: TGTGCCAGCAGTTACTCTGGGGGCAGGGGGAATGAGCAGTTCTTC. Its translation is CASSYSGGRGNEQFF.

The V call is TRBV29-1, the J call TRBJ2-2; D perhaps matches TRBD2 (6 bases). This CDR3 contains 15 residues. Germline values: CDR1 SQVTM, CDR2 ANQGSEA. Trimming took off 4 bases at V and 3 bases at J, with 15 bases between the two ends. The CDR3 loop is CSVVRGDRYTGELFF. CDR3 coding DNA: TGCAGCGTTGTTCGCGGGGATCGGTACACCGGGGAGCTGTTTTTT.

The chain is built from TRBV29-1 and TRBJ2-7, with 7 bases identical to TRBD1. V lost 5 bases, J lost 1 base, and 2 bases stayed unmatched. From germline, CDR1 is SQVTM and CDR2 ANQGSEA. This CDR3 is 12 amino acids long. This CDR3 is CSVRTGSYEQYF. The DNA of the CDR3 is TGCAGCGTTAGGACAGGTTCCTACGAGCAGTACTTC.

This chain's CDR3 is CASSEAGGLYNEQFF. As DNA, the CDR3 is TGTGCCAGCAGTGAAGCGGGAGGCCTCTACAATGAGCAGTTCTTC. The chain links TRBV25-1 to TRBJ2-1; 8 positions match TRBD2. This CDR3 has 15 amino acids. J gave up 3 bases and V 2 bases, and 3 bases lay outside the gene matches. Germline CDR1 is MGHDK and CDR2 is SYGVNS.

The rearrangement joins TRBV6-2 or TRBV6-3 to TRBJ2-3, with 9 bases lining up with TRBD2. The CDR3 runs 15 residues. Germline V gene data show CDR1 as MNHEY and CDR2 as SVGEGT. V lost 4 bases, J lost 2 bases, and 4 bases stayed unmatched. In DNA form, the CDR3 reads TGTGCCAGCAGTTCCCTAGCGGGGACCACAGATACGCAGTATTTT. This codes for CASSSLAGTTDTQYF.